This entry lists 27 T cell receptor beta chains sequenced from one sample in a study of shared clonotypes between healthy human individuals. Data came from immunoSEQ multiplex PCR; TCRdb stores just in-frame clones and leaves some out. The sample yields under 2.5 million clones, 85% to 95% seen once. The sequenced sample consisted of naive CD4+ T cells from PBMCs. Specified subset: CD45RA+ positively selected. Source of these receptors: a man aged 18 to 30 in good health. Some clones in this sample may be carry-over from other donors' samples.

This chain uses TRBV4-1 with TRBJ2-2, with 7 bases identical to TRBD1. The CDR3 has 15 residues. J gave up 6 bases and V 3 bases, and 7 bases lay outside the gene matches. The germline V gene has CDR1 MGHRA and CDR2 YSYEKL. The CDR3 region has the DNA TGCGCCAGCAGCCATAAAGGGGGCCTCCCCGGGGAGCTGTTTTTT. Amino acid sequence: CASSHKGGLPGELFF.

The chain employs TRBV18 and TRBJ2-7, with TRBD2 matching over 12 bases. The J segment lost 6 bases and the V segment lost 6 bases, leaving 15 bases of the junction unmatched. The germline V gene has CDR1 KGHSH and CDR2 LQKENI. The CDR3 is made up of 17 amino acids. DNA for the CDR3: TGTGCCAGCTCCCCGGTGCTAGCGGGAGGGCCGGCGTCCGAGCAGTACTTC. Protein product: CASSPVLAGGPASEQYF.

With regard to this clone: Different DNA sequences within this sample yield the same CDR3. The gene calls are TRBV28 and TRBJ2-5, with D unclear. Germline values: CDR1 MDHEN, CDR2 SYDVKM. The CDR3 runs to 11 residues. Trimming shortened V by 3 bases and J by 5 bases, and 4 bases separated the two germline ends. Here the CDR3 DNA reads TGTGCCAGCAGTTTCAGGGAGACCCAGTACTTC. Translation gives CASSFRETQYF.

The rearrangement joins TRBV4-1 to TRBJ2-3; maybe TRBD2 (5 bases). The CDR3 has 16 amino acids. V lost 4 bases and J lost 5, with 19 bases in between. Germline CDR1 is MGHRA and CDR2 is YSYEKL. The chain's CDR3 is CASSRGSRGEGDTQYF. CDR3 in DNA: TGCGCCAGCAGCCGTGGATCGCGCGGAGAGGGAGATACGCAGTATTTT.

The rearrangement joins TRBV7-2 to TRBJ2-1, with TRBD2 identical over 7 bases. This CDR3 spans 16 amino acids. Germline V gene lookup returns CDR1 SGHTA and CDR2 FQGNSA. Losses at the gene ends were 5 bases for V and 5 bases for J; bases not matched to a gene: 12. CDR3 amino acids: CASSLPRASGDNEQFF. CDR3 nucleotide sequence: TGTGCCAGCAGCCTACCTAGGGCTAGCGGCGACAATGAGCAGTTCTTC.

The chain links TRBV7-9 to TRBJ2-7; D not certain. The CDR3 loop spans 15 amino acids. The germline V gene has CDR1 SEHNR and CDR2 FQNEAQ (reference sequence). The ends were cut back, 5 bases at V and 2 bases at J, with 16 bases in the middle. The CDR3 is CASSLLVGVPYEQYF. DNA of the CDR3: TGTGCCAGCAGCCTACTCGTTGGGGTCCCCTACGAGCAGTACTTC.

CDR3 sequence (DNA): TGTGCCAGCAGCCCCCGACTCCGTGGGGATGAGCAGTTCTTC. It codes for CASSPRLRGDEQFF. This sequence joins TRBV9 and TRBJ2-1; D is undetermined. V lost 4 bases to trimming and J lost 8 bases, with 16 bases between them. Germline V gene data show CDR1 as SGDLS and CDR2 as YYNGEE. The CDR3 consists of 14 residues. Variable domain in full (rest from reference TRBV9 and TRBJ2-1): DSGVTQTPKHLITATGQRVTLRCSPRSGDLSVYWYQQSLDQGLQFLIQYYNGEERAKGNILERFSAQQFPDLHSELNLSSLELGDSALYFCASSPRLRGDEQFFGPGTRLTVL.

This chain connects TRBV4-1 to TRBJ2-3; the match to TRBD2 covers 12 bases. The V segment lost 0 bases and the J segment 1 base; nucleotides outside the gene matches: 14. Germline CDR1 and CDR2: MGHRA and YSYEKL. The CDR3 consists of 21 residues. The CDR3 bases are TGCGCCAGCAGCCAAGATTATATGGCTAGCGGGAGGGCCGCCGGCACAGATACGCAGTATTTT. It is translated as CASSQDYMASGRAAGTDTQYF.

The chain recombines TRBV7-3 with TRBJ2-2; D tentatively reads TRBD1 or TRBD2 (7 bases each). Germline-derived CDR1 and CDR2 are SGHTA and FQGTGA. Trimming left V 5 bases short and J 4 bases short, with 14 bases between. This CDR3 contains 15 residues. CDR3 sequence (DNA): TGTGCCAGCAGCAGACAGGGAGGGGGCACCGGGGAGCTGTTTTTT. Its translation is CASSRQGGGTGELFF.

DNA of the CDR3: TGTGCCAGCAGCATTAGCGGGAGTTCCGCGAACACCGGGGAGCTGTTTTTT. This codes for CASSISGSSANTGELFF. The chain carries TRBV11-2 and TRBJ2-2; TRBD2 matches 9 bases. The CDR3 runs 17 residues. The germline gives CDR1 SGHAT, CDR2 FQNNGV. Trimming at V came to 5 bases and at J to 0 bases, leaving 7 bases not matched to a gene. Using reference TRBV11-2 and TRBJ2-2 for the parts outside the CDR3, the full variable domain is EAGVAQSPRYKIIEKRQSVAFWCNPISGHATLYWYQQILGQGPKLLIQFQNNGVVDDSQLPKDRFSAERLKGVDSTLKIQPAKLEDSAVYLCASSISGSSANTGELFFGEGSRLTVL.

There are a few counts of this clone. This sequence joins TRBV10-2 and TRBJ1-5, with D unclear. CDR1 is WSHSY and CDR2 is SAAADI in the germline V gene. V was shortened by 2 bases and J by 5 bases, with 4 bases between the two germline ends. The CDR3 sequence is 12 residues long. The CDR3 coding sequence is TGCGCCAGCAGTGAGCGGGATCAGCCCCAGCATTTT. Translation gives CASSERDQPQHF.

This chain connects TRBV5-1 to TRBJ2-7; no firm D call. V lost 4 bases and J lost 0, with 14 bases in between. The CDR3 spans 15 residues. The germline V gene has CDR1 SGHRS and CDR2 YFSETQ. The CDR3 here is CASSIGPDPSYEQYF. The CDR3 DNA follows: TGCGCCAGCAGCATTGGACCGGATCCCTCCTACGAGCAGTACTTC.

The chain couples TRBV27 to TRBJ1-5, with D possibly TRBD1 on 6 matching bases. CDR1 is MNHEY and CDR2 is SMNVEV in the germline V gene (reference sequence). Trimming removed 8 bases at V and 4 bases at J, with 12 bases between. CDR3 length: 13 residues. CDR3 loop: CASGRGGNQPQHF. The CDR3 nucleotides read TGTGCCAGCGGCAGGGGTGGGAATCAGCCCCAGCATTTT.

CDR3 loop: CASSWLAERGEQYF. The CDR3 DNA is TGTGCCAGCAGCTGGCTAGCGGAAAGGGGCGAGCAGTACTTC. V usage is TRBV7-9 and J usage is TRBJ2-7; TRBD2 agrees at 7 bases. Trimming took 4 bases from V and 6 from J; bases not matched to a gene: 9. The CDR3 has 14 amino acids. Germline V gene sequence: CDR1 SEHNR, CDR2 FQNEAQ (reference sequence).

The rearrangement joins TRBV7-9 to TRBJ2-3, with TRBD2 matching over 7 bases. Losses at the gene ends were 5 bases for V and 3 bases for J; bases not matched to a gene: 11. The length of the CDR3 is 16 residues. From germline, CDR1 is SEHNR and CDR2 FQNEAQ (reference sequence). CDR3: CASSQRDYGGTDTQYF. The CDR3 coding sequence is TGTGCCAGCAGCCAGCGGGACTACGGGGGTACAGATACGCAGTATTTT.

Here the CDR3 DNA reads TGTGCCAGCAGGGGACCGACAGATTACAATGAGCAGTTCTTC. It specifies CASRGPTDYNEQFF. V gene TRBV2 combines with J gene TRBJ2-1, with D possibly called TRBD1 or TRBD2 (5 bases each). Trimming removed 6 bases from V and 4 bases from J, with 13 bases in between. This CDR3 is 14 amino acids long. The germline gives CDR1 SNHLY, CDR2 FYNNEI.

This chain uses TRBV6-1 with TRBJ1-5, with TRBD1 matching 12 bases. Germline assignment: CDR1 MNHNS and CDR2 SASEGT. V dropped 5 bases and J dropped 6; count of bases not matched to a gene: 5. The CDR3 spans 15 residues. CDR3 loop: CASSTPGQGAQPQHF. The CDR3 nucleotides read TGTGCCAGCAGTACCCCGGGACAGGGGGCTCAGCCCCAGCATTTT.

The J gene is TRBJ2-7, the V gene TRBV7-9; no definite D call. Germline CDR1 SEHNR, CDR2 FQNEAQ (reference sequence). V was shortened by 5 bases and J by 4 bases, with 12 bases between the two germline ends. This CDR3 has 13 residues. CDR3 in amino acids: CASSPSAWYEQYF. The CDR3 nucleotides read TGTGCCAGCAGCCCGAGTGCCTGGTACGAGCAGTACTTC.

The CDR3 loop is CASSLVVGGYGYTF. The CDR3 DNA reads TGCGCCAGCAGCTTGGTTGTAGGGGGCTATGGCTACACCTTC. V is TRBV5-1 and J is TRBJ1-2, with a weak D call TRBD1 (6 bases). The CDR3 has 14 residues. Trimming stripped 0 bases from V and 4 bases from J, with 10 bases between. CDR1 is SGHRS, CDR2 YFSETQ, per germline.

This chain links TRBV4-1 with TRBJ1-1; TRBD1 matches 7 bases. The CDR3 is made up of 17 amino acids. CDR1 is MGHRA and CDR2 is YSYEKL in the germline V gene. Trimming removed 7 bases from V and 0 bases from J; junction bases left unmatched: 14. In nucleotides, the CDR3 is TGCGCCAGCAAACCAGGGGGACTCGGCCTCATGAACACTGAAGCTTTCTTT. This gives the protein CASKPGGLGLMNTEAFF.

This sequence joins TRBV28 and TRBJ1-2; perhaps TRBD1 as D (6 bases). Germline CDR1 reads MDHEN; CDR2 reads SYDVKM. This CDR3 has 16 amino acids. The V and J ends lost 9 bases and 4 bases respectively, with 24 bases between them. The CDR3: CASLGDNSREGYGYTF. CDR3 in DNA: TGTGCCAGTTTGGGGGACAACTCCCGGGAAGGCTATGGCTACACCTTC.

The genes are TRBV5-1 and TRBJ2-7; D gene ambiguous. This CDR3 has 14 amino acids. Germline V gene lookup returns CDR1 SGHRS and CDR2 YFSETQ. V gave up 1 base and J gave up 1 base, with 9 bases separating them. CDR3 in amino acids: CASSLTADSYEQYF. The CDR3, as DNA: TGCGCCAGCAGCTTGACGGCGGATTCCTACGAGCAGTACTTC. The variable domain in full, with the rest retrieved from reference TRBV5-1 and TRBJ2-7, is KAGVTQTPRYLIKTRGQQVTLSCSPISGHRSVSWYQQTPGQGLQFLFEYFSETQRNKGNFPGRFSGRQFSNSRSEMNVSTLELGDSALYLCASSLTADSYEQYFGPGTRLTVT.

The chain's CDR3 is CASSQDPPRGLTGELFF. The CDR3 DNA is TGCGCCAGCAGCCAAGACCCGCCCAGGGGGCTTACCGGGGAGCTGTTTTTT. This chain uses TRBV4-1 with TRBJ2-2, with 8 bases fitting TRBD1. V shed 0 bases and J 5 bases; nucleotides not matched to a gene: 8. This CDR3 has 17 residues. CDR1 and CDR2 (germline): MGHRA, YSYEKL.

The V call is TRBV19, the J call TRBJ2-1; TRBD2 agrees at 9 bases. The CDR3 has 14 residues. V gave up 6 bases and J gave up 6 bases; unmatched junction bases: 6. Per germline, CDR1 LNHDA and CDR2 SQIVND (reference sequence). CDR3 amino acids: CASRGREGPNEQFF. The CDR3, as DNA: TGTGCCAGTAGGGGGCGGGAGGGCCCCAATGAGCAGTTCTTC. The whole variable domain, filled in from reference TRBV19 and TRBJ2-1, reads DGGITQSPKYLFRKEGQNVTLSCEQNLNHDAMYWYRQDPGQGLRLIYYSQIVNDFQKGDIAEGYSVSREKKESFPLTVTSAQKNPTAFYLCASRGREGPNEQFFGPGTRLTVL.

The CDR3 here is CASSISSLGYTF. The CDR3 nucleotides read TGTGCCAGCAGTATCTCAAGCTTAGGCTACACCTTC. The V call is TRBV2, the J call TRBJ1-2; D gene ambiguous. Germline-derived CDR1 and CDR2 are SNHLY and FYNNEI. Trimming pared 5 bases from V and 8 bases from J, leaving 12 bases between. The CDR3 is 12 amino acids. The whole variable domain, remainder taken from reference TRBV2 and TRBJ1-2, is EPEVTQTPSHQVTQMGQEVILRCVPISNHLYFYWYRQILGQKVEFLVSFYNNEISEKSEIFDDQFSVERPDGSNFTLKIRSTKLEDSAMYFCASSISSLGYTFGSGTRLTVV.

The chain uses TRBV4-1 and TRBJ2-7; maybe TRBD2 (5 bases). Trimming removed 0 bases at V and 7 bases at J, with 13 bases between. Germline V lookup: CDR1 MGHRA, CDR2 YSYEKL. The CDR3 extends over 14 amino acids. CDR3 nucleotide sequence: TGCGCCAGCAGCCAAGAGAGCCTAGCAAGAGAGCAGTACTTC. Amino acids: CASSQESLAREQYF.

V gene TRBV4-1 combines with J gene TRBJ2-7; D could derive from TRBD1 or TRBD2 (5 bases each). The germline V and J ends were trimmed by 0 bases and 4 bases, with 13 bases remaining between them. This CDR3 spans 15 amino acids. Germline values: CDR1 MGHRA, CDR2 YSYEKL. CDR3: CASSQEGPSYYEQYF. CDR3 bases: TGCGCCAGCAGCCAAGAGGGACCGTCATATTACGAGCAGTACTTC.